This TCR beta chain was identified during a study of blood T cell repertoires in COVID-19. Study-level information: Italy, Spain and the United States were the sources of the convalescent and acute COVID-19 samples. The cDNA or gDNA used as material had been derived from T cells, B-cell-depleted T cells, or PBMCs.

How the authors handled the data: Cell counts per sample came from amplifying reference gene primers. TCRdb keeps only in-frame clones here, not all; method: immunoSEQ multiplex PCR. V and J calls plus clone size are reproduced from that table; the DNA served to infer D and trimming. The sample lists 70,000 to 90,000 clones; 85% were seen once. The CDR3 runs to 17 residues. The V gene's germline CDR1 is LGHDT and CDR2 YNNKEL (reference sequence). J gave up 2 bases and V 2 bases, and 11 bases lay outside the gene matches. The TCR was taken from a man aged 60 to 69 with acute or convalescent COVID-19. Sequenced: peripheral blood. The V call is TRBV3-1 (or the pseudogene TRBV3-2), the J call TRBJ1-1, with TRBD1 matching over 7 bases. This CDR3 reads CASSQMEHRQGNTEAFF. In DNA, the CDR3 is TGTGCCAGCAGCCAAATGGAACACCGACAGGGAAACACTGAAGCTTTCTTT.